These 6 T cell receptor beta chains originate from one sample sequenced in a study of T cells in narcolepsy. Sequenced by immunoSEQ multiplex PCR; TCRdb stores in-frame clones only, minus some. Of more than 30,000 clones in the sample, roughly three quarters were seen once. The sequencing sample was made of CD45RA- memory CD4+ T cells from PBMCs. Receptor source: a human donor with narcolepsy.

The chain couples TRBV6-5 to TRBJ2-5; tentatively, D is TRBD2 (6 bases). The CDR3 totals 14 residues. Germline V gene data show CDR1 as MNHEY and CDR2 as SVGAGI. The V end lost 7 bases, the J end lost 7 bases, and 19 bases lay between the germline ends. CDR3 in DNA: TGTGCCAGCATGGGCGGGACTCCCCGTGTGACCCAGTACTTC. It yields the protein CASMGGTPRVTQYF.

V gene TRBV7-9 combines with J gene TRBJ2-5; D unresolved. V was pared by 0 bases and J by 1 base, with 15 bases between. CDR1 and CDR2 (germline): SEHNR, FQNEAQ (reference sequence). CDR3 length equals 17 residues. This CDR3 is CASSLATVDPFQETQYF. The DNA of the CDR3 is TGTGCCAGCAGCTTAGCTACTGTGGACCCTTTCCAAGAGACCCAGTACTTC.

The rearrangement joins TRBV7-2 to TRBJ2-7; D is unclear. Germline assignment: CDR1 SGHTA and CDR2 FQGNSA. This CDR3 spans 14 amino acids. The V and J ends lost 0 bases and 5 bases respectively, with 11 bases between them. The CDR3 loop is CASSLAVAAHEQYF. The CDR3 DNA reads as TGTGCCAGCAGCTTAGCGGTCGCCGCCCACGAGCAGTACTTC.

This chain joins TRBV7-6 and TRBJ1-1, with D possibly TRBD1 on 5 matching bases. Deletions cut 5 bases from V and 2 bases from J, with 15 bases between. The CDR3 spans 15 residues. The V gene's germline CDR1 is SGHVS and CDR2 FNYEAQ. CDR3 DNA: TGTGCCAGCAGCGTAAGTCAGGGCGGAAACACTGAAGCTTTCTTT. This sequence encodes CASSVSQGGNTEAFF.

This clone was seen once. The rearrangement uses TRBV7-3 and TRBJ2-1, with 8 bases aligning to TRBD2. The CDR3 has 16 amino acids. J lost 7 bases, V lost 7 bases, and 15 bases had no gene match. CDR1 is SGHTA and CDR2 is FQGTGA in the germline V gene. CDR3 sequence: CASTPTPGLAANEQFF. For the CDR3, the DNA is TGTGCCAGCACCCCAACCCCCGGACTAGCAGCGAATGAGCAGTTCTTC.

In its sample, this clone was seen a few times. The chain has TRBV7-8 and TRBJ2-5; 9 nucleotides align to TRBD1. CDR1 and CDR2 (germline): SGHVS, FQNEAQ. CDR3 size: 15 residues. J gave up 5 bases and V 2 bases, and 6 bases lay outside the gene matches. The chain's CDR3 is CASSLSTGGFETQYF. Written as DNA, the CDR3 is TGTGCCAGCAGCTTAAGTACAGGGGGCTTCGAGACCCAGTACTTC. Variable domain in full (rest from reference TRBV7-8 and TRBJ2-5): GAGVSQSPRYKVAKRGQDVALRCDPISGHVSLFWYQQALGQGPEFLTYFQNEAQLDKSGLPSDRFFAERPEGSVSTLKIQRTQQEDSAVYLCASSLSTGGFETQYFGPGTRLLVL.